What follows are 30 T cell receptor beta chains derived from one specimen sequenced in a study of post-analysis software for immune sequencing data. Study observations and caveats: Several TRBV segments, TRBV5-6, TRBV5-1 and TRBV20-1 among them, were found more frequent in patients than controls.

The library was made from cDNA and included unique molecular identifiers. TCRdb used MiXCR to reprocess the PCR reads, holding one entry per CDR3 protein. The sample includes about half a million distinct CDR3 sequences, over 35% of them seen just once. The antigens for these receptors are not known. The sequenced sample was blood. All receptors come from a girl between 5 and 17 years old with multiple sclerosis.

The chain joins TRBV20-1 to TRBJ2-7; no firm D call. The CDR3 runs 11 residues. Trimming stripped 3 bases from V and 9 bases from J, with 12 bases between. In germline, CDR1 is DFQATT, CDR2 SNEGSKA (reference sequence). The CDR3 loop reads CSASTSQRQYF. DNA of the CDR3: TGCAGTGCTAGCACCTCGCAAAGGCAGTACTTC.

This clonotype was observed a handful of times. The V and J genes are TRBV29-1 and TRBJ1-2; D gene uncertain. The germline V and J ends were trimmed by 3 bases and 5 bases, with 13 bases remaining between them. CDR1 and CDR2 from the germline V gene are SQVTM and ANQGSEA. CDR3 length: 13 amino acids. The CDR3 loop is CSVDLGLGYGYTF. In DNA, the CDR3 is TGCAGCGTTGATCTGGGGTTAGGGTATGGCTACACCTTC.

The V call is TRBV7-9, the J call TRBJ1-5; 10 bases agree with TRBD1. The CDR3 sequence is 16 residues long. The germline gives CDR1 SEHNR, CDR2 FQNEAQ (reference sequence). V lost 1 base to trimming and J lost 5 bases; unmatched junction nucleotides: 5. In DNA form, the CDR3 reads TGTGCCAGCAGCTTAGGAGGGACAGGGGAATATCAGCCCCAGCATTTT. This translates into CASSLGGTGEYQPQHF.

Many counts were recorded for this clonotype. The chain couples TRBV7-8 to TRBJ2-1, with 12 bases identical to TRBD2. The CDR3 extends over 17 amino acids. Trimming removed 0 bases from V and 9 bases from J; junction bases left unmatched: 9. Germline V gene sequence: CDR1 SGHVS, CDR2 FQNEAQ. CDR3 in amino acids: CASSLATGLAGHAEQFF. In DNA form, the CDR3 reads TGTGCCAGCAGCTTAGCGACCGGACTAGCGGGACATGCTGAGCAGTTCTTC.

The rearrangement uses TRBV5-1 and TRBJ2-7; no clear D. The length of the CDR3 is 13 residues. The germline V gene encodes CDR1 SGHRS and CDR2 YFSETQ. Trimming removed 1 base from V and 5 bases from J, with 10 bases in between. This CDR3 is CASSLNPLHEQYF. The CDR3 DNA is TGCGCCAGCAGCTTGAATCCCCTCCACGAGCAGTACTTC. Drawing the rest from reference TRBV5-1 and TRBJ2-7, the complete variable domain is KAGVTQTPRYLIKTRGQQVTLSCSPISGHRSVSWYQQTPGQGLQFLFEYFSETQRNKGNFPGRFSGRQFSNSRSEMNVSTLELGDSALYLCASSLNPLHEQYFGPGTRLTVT.

The rearrangement links TRBV15 to TRBJ2-5; possible D gene TRBD2, 5 bases. Looked up from germline, CDR1 is LNHNV and CDR2 is YYDKDF (reference sequence). CDR3 size: 14 residues. Trimming took off 3 bases at V and 11 bases at J, with 19 bases between the two ends. CDR3 sequence: CATSRERGGFEQYF. Written as DNA, the CDR3 is TGTGCCACCAGCAGGGAGCGAGGCGGGTTTGAGCAGTACTTC.

The rearrangement links TRBV30 to TRBJ2-1; the D gene could be TRBD1 or TRBD2 (6 bases each). V lost 5 bases and J 4 bases, leaving 15 bases between the germline ends. Germline assignment: CDR1 GTSNPN and CDR2 SVGIG (reference sequence). This CDR3 region has 14 residues. CDR3: CAWGGQARYNEQFF. CDR3 nucleotide sequence: TGTGCCTGGGGGGGGCAGGCGAGGTACAATGAGCAGTTCTTC.

This chain joins TRBV7-2 and TRBJ1-5; unclear D gene. Germline CDR1 is SGHTA and CDR2 is FQGNSA. V was pared by 1 base and J by 0 bases, with 7 bases between. The CDR3 has 15 amino acids. The CDR3 protein is CASSLVGFSNQPQHF. The CDR3 DNA sequence: TGTGCCAGCAGCTTAGTTGGCTTTAGCAATCAGCCCCAGCATTTT.

This clonotype appeared a single time. J is TRBJ1-5 and V is TRBV28; 8 bases map to TRBD1. Germline V gene lookup returns CDR1 MDHEN and CDR2 SYDVKM. The length of the CDR3 is 16 residues. J gave up 0 bases and V 7 bases, and 8 bases lay outside the gene matches. Here the CDR3 DNA reads TGTGCCAGCAAGGGTGGGACAGGATTTAGCAATCAGCCCCAGCATTTT. This sequence encodes CASKGGTGFSNQPQHF.

CDR3 protein: CASSPGQGDFYEQYF. The CDR3 DNA sequence: TGTGCCAGCAGCCCGGGACAGGGGGATTTCTACGAGCAGTACTTC. The V and J genes are TRBV11-3 and TRBJ2-7; TRBD1 agrees at 11 bases. Germline CDR1 is SGHNT and CDR2 is YENEEA. This CDR3 contains 15 residues. The V gene end was trimmed by 5 bases and the J gene end by 3 bases; junction bases not matched to a gene: 6.

The CDR3 DNA reads TGCAGTGCTAGTTGGTCCAGGGGACTAGCGGGAGGAAAGGGGGCCACAGATACGCAGTATTTT. This translates into CSASWSRGLAGGKGATDTQYF. The chain has TRBV20-1 and TRBJ2-3; 15 bases are shared with TRBD2. Germline-derived CDR1 and CDR2 are DFQATT and SNEGSKA (reference sequence). The length of the CDR3 is 21 residues. The J segment lost 2 bases and the V segment lost 3 bases, leaving 18 bases of the junction unmatched.

The chain couples TRBV5-5 to TRBJ2-5; 8 bases fit TRBD2. Germline trimming cut 3 bases from V and 11 bases from J; bases unmatched to any gene: 12. Per the germline V gene, CDR1 is SGHKS and CDR2 is YYEKEE (reference sequence). CDR3 length: 14 amino acids. The CDR3 here is CASSSTSGATQQYF. CDR3 nucleotide sequence: TGTGCCAGCAGCTCAACTAGCGGTGCTACGCAGCAGTACTTC.

The CDR3 sequence: CASSPPDWNNEQFF. The CDR3 DNA is TGTGCCAGCAGCCCGCCCGACTGGAACAATGAGCAGTTCTTC. V usage is TRBV28 and J usage is TRBJ2-1, with D uncertain. This CDR3 spans 14 amino acids. Trimming stripped 6 bases from V and 5 bases from J, with 14 bases between. Germline CDR1 and CDR2: MDHEN and SYDVKM.

This clonotype was seen just once. This chain links TRBV11-1 with TRBJ1-1; TRBD1 aligns across 11 bases. The germline gives CDR1 SGHAT, CDR2 FQDESV (reference sequence). V trimming: 6 bases; J trimming: 5 bases; junction bases outside the gene matches: 8. This CDR3 contains 15 residues. Here the CDR3 DNA reads TGTGCCAGCAGAGCCCGCGGACAGGGGGCTACTGAAGCTTTCTTT. Protein product: CASRARGQGATEAFF.

The chain carries TRBV7-9 and TRBJ1-2, with D perhaps TRBD1 (6 bases). Between the trimmed V and J ends, which lost 0 bases and 6 bases, there was a span of 8 bases. Germline V lookup: CDR1 SEHNR, CDR2 FQNEAQ (reference sequence). The CDR3 loop spans 13 amino acids. DNA for the CDR3: TGTGCCAGCAGCTTAGCCCCAGGGGATGGCTACACCTTC. This codes for CASSLAPGDGYTF. The entire variable domain, with the rest obtained from reference TRBV7-9 and TRBJ1-2, is as follows: DTGVSQNPRHKITKRGQNVTFRCDPISEHNRLYWYRQTLGQGPEFLTYFQNEAQLEKSRLLSDRFSAERPKGSFSTLEIQRTEQGDSAMYLCASSLAPGDGYTFGSGTRLTVV.

This clonotype was counted a few times. The V call is TRBV27, the J call TRBJ2-5; D unresolved. Trimming cost V 3 bases and J 5 bases, with 10 bases left between them. The length of the CDR3 is 13 residues. CDR1 MNHEY and CDR2 SMNVEV come from the germline V gene (reference sequence). This CDR3 reads CASSFLSGETQYF. In DNA, the CDR3 is TGTGCCAGCAGTTTCCTTAGTGGGGAGACCCAGTACTTC.

As for this clonotype: Possible read error: a much larger clone is one base away. This chain joins TRBV28 and TRBJ2-7; 7 bases agree with TRBD2. Germline assignment: CDR1 MDHEN and CDR2 SYDVKM. This CDR3 comprises 15 residues. V shed 2 bases, J shed 7 bases, and the junction held 11 bases outside the gene matches. In nucleotides, the CDR3 is TGTGCCAGCAGTTTACACGGCAGCGGGAACAATGAGCAGTACTTC. Translation gives CASSLHGSGNNEQYF.

The sample holds many counts of this clonotype. The V call is TRBV6-6, the J call TRBJ2-7, with D hard to call. V lost 5 bases to trimming and J lost 1 base, with 6 bases between them. This CDR3 spans 12 amino acids. Looked up from germline, CDR1 is MNHNY and CDR2 is SVGAGI (reference sequence). The chain's CDR3 is CASSTDSYEQYF. CDR3 sequence (DNA): TGTGCCAGCAGTACGGATTCCTACGAGCAGTACTTC.

This chain connects TRBV27 to TRBJ2-5; D may be TRBD2 (6 bases). The closer fit of TRBJ2-7 to the DNA end suggests the J call may be wrong. CDR3 size: 14 residues. In germline, CDR1 is MNHEY, CDR2 SMNVEV (reference sequence). Here the CDR3 reads CASSIREVASEQYF. CDR3 in DNA: TGTGCCAGCAGTATCAGGGAGGTTGCGAGCGAGCAGTACTTC.

The V call is TRBV29-1, the J call TRBJ2-5, with TRBD2 matching 11 bases. V was pared by 7 bases and J by 11 bases, with 12 bases of the junction left unmatched. This CDR3 contains 13 residues. Germline V gene sequence: CDR1 SQVTM, CDR2 ANQGSEA. The CDR3 DNA reads as TGCAGCGCTACTAGCGGGGGTCCAAATGAGCAGTACTTC. Residues: CSATSGGPNEQYF.

The V gene is TRBV7-3, the J gene TRBJ2-1; 11 nucleotides match TRBD2. V was pared by 3 bases and J by 2 bases, with 6 bases of the junction left unmatched. Germline V lookup: CDR1 SGHTA, CDR2 FQGTGA. The CDR3 consists of 17 residues. CDR3 sequence (DNA): TGTGCCAGCAGCTTCAGTTCACTAGCGGGAGCCTACAATGAGCAGTTCTTC. The encoded protein is CASSFSSLAGAYNEQFF. The full variable domain, its missing parts supplied by reference TRBV7-3 and TRBJ2-1, is GAGVSQTPSNKVTEKGKYVELRCDPISGHTALYWYRQSLGQGPEFLIYFQGTGAADDSGLPNDRFFAVRPEGSVSTLKIQRTERGDSAVYLCASSFSSLAGAYNEQFFGPGTRLTVL.

The V gene is TRBV29-1, the J gene TRBJ2-5, with 8 positions matching TRBD2. The V and J ends lost 5 bases and 5 bases, in that order; junction bases with no gene match: 10. Germline loops: CDR1 SQVTM, CDR2 ANQGSEA. The CDR3 is 14 amino acids. CDR3 sequence reads: CSVSPGGGGETQYF. CDR3 DNA: TGCAGCGTTTCCCCGGGAGGGGGTGGGGAGACCCAGTACTTC. Drawing the rest from reference TRBV29-1 and TRBJ2-5, the complete variable domain is SAVISQKPSRDICQRGTSLTIQCQVDSQVTMMFWYRQQPGQSLTLIATANQGSEATYESGFVIDKFPISRPNLTFSTLTVSNMSPEDSSIYLCSVSPGGGGETQYFGPGTRLLVL.

The V and J genes are TRBV20-1 and TRBJ2-7; TRBD2 aligns across 9 bases. The CDR3 loop spans 12 amino acids. Germline values: CDR1 DFQATT, CDR2 SNEGSKA (reference sequence). Germline trimming cut 6 bases from V and 6 bases from J; bases unmatched to any gene: 6. Here the CDR3 DNA reads TGCAGTGCCCTGACTAGCGGCGGCGAGCAGTACTTC. It encodes CSALTSGGEQYF.

This clonotype showed up just a few times. The chain recombines TRBV25-1 with TRBJ2-1; D is tentatively TRBD1 or TRBD2 (5 bases each). The germline V and J ends were trimmed by 3 bases and 4 bases, with 16 bases remaining between them. CDR1 and CDR2 from the germline V gene are MGHDK and SYGVNS. This CDR3 has 16 residues. The CDR3 loop is CASSDPIGAAYNEQFF. CDR3 sequence (DNA): TGTGCCAGCAGTGATCCCATCGGGGCAGCTTACAATGAGCAGTTCTTC.

This clonotype showed up just a few times. The chain employs TRBV9 and TRBJ2-3, with TRBD2 matching 7 bases. CDR1 and CDR2 (germline): SGDLS, YYNGEE. CDR3 length equals 15 residues. V was clipped by 0 bases and J by 1 base; unmatched bases: 2. CDR3 region: CASSVVGGGTDTQYF. Written as DNA, the CDR3 is TGTGCCAGCAGCGTAGTGGGAGGGGGCACAGATACGCAGTATTTT.

The chain carries TRBV7-9 and TRBJ2-5; perhaps D is TRBD1 or TRBD2 (5 bases each). The CDR3 sequence is 16 residues long. V was pared by 4 bases and J by 4 bases, with 19 bases between. Germline lookup yields CDR1 SEHNR and CDR2 FQNEAQ (reference sequence). The CDR3 coding sequence is TGTGCCAGCAGCTCTCGTCAGGGACGGGGCGGAGAGACCCAGTACTTC. Translated: CASSSRQGRGGETQYF.

This clonotype was observed a handful of times. V is TRBV20-1 and J is TRBJ2-7; 7 bases match TRBD1. CDR1 is DFQATT and CDR2 is SNEGSKA in the germline V gene (reference sequence). After removal of 0 bases from V and 3 bases from J, the junction contained 11 bases not matched to a gene. The CDR3 has 16 residues. CDR3 amino acids: CSARDQQRTGGYEQYF. CDR3 nucleotide sequence: TGCAGTGCTAGAGATCAACAAAGGACAGGCGGCTACGAGCAGTACTTC.

This clonotype has only a few counts. The V and J genes are TRBV7-3 and TRBJ2-3, with 9 positions matching TRBD2. The V gene's germline CDR1 is SGHTA and CDR2 FQGTGA. V trimming: 2 bases; J trimming: 6 bases; junction bases outside the gene matches: 3. There are 14 residues in the CDR3. In nucleotides, the CDR3 is TGTGCCAGCAGCTTAGCGCTAGCGGGGGATACGCAGTATTTT. Protein product: CASSLALAGDTQYF.

This chain uses TRBV7-2 with TRBJ2-5; 10 nucleotides agree with TRBD1. Trimming removed 4 bases from V and 4 bases from J; junction bases left unmatched: 6. The CDR3 contains 15 residues. Looked up from germline, CDR1 is SGHTA and CDR2 is FQGNSA. The CDR3 nucleotides are TGTGCCAGCAGCTACGTGGACAGGGGGTCAGAGACCCAGTACTTC. It encodes CASSYVDRGSETQYF.

The chain carries TRBV4-1 and TRBJ2-1; TRBD2 is a possible D gene (6 bases). Germline values: CDR1 MGHRA, CDR2 YSYEKL. Trimming removed 1 base at V and 5 bases at J, with 12 bases between. This CDR3 is built from 15 residues. CDR3 residues: CASSQGVSGDNEQFF. DNA of the CDR3: TGCGCCAGCAGCCAAGGGGTTAGCGGAGACAATGAGCAGTTCTTC.